The clone carrying this T cell receptor (beta chain) was seen once. Clones were sequenced by immunoSEQ multiplex PCR, and TCRdb holds only the in-frame ones, with some missing. The sample holds 150,000 to 200,000 clones, 88% seen once. This CDR3 is built from 14 residues. Germline lookup yields CDR1 MNHEY and CDR2 SVGAGI. V was clipped by 6 bases and J by 0 bases, with 8 bases between them. The data were obtained in a study of blood T cell repertoires in COVID-19. The wider study: Collection of acute and convalescent COVID-19 samples took place in the United States, Italy and Spain. T cells, B-cell-depleted T cells, or PBMCs supplied cDNA or gDNA.

The V gene is TRBV6-5, the J gene TRBJ2-2; TRBD1 might be the D (6 bases). Source material: peripheral blood. The source is a man aged 35 to 55 with active or convalescent COVID-19. CDR3 in amino acids: CASRGAANTGELFF. The CDR3 DNA follows: TGTGCCAGCAGGGGGGCCGCGAACACCGGGGAGCTGTTTTTT.